Shown below are 18 T cell receptor beta chains from a single sample sequenced in a study of blood T cell repertoires in COVID-19. Data came from immunoSEQ multiplex PCR; TCRdb stores just in-frame clones and leaves some out. The sample holds about 150,000 clones; about four fifths are singletons and the top ten take roughly 15%. Sequencing used peripheral blood. The receptors originated from a human donor with acute or convalescent COVID-19. The donor label of this sample is uncertain.

This sequence joins TRBV19 and TRBJ1-2, with TRBD1 matching over 7 bases. This CDR3 is 14 amino acids long. The V gene end was trimmed by 5 bases and the J gene end by 6 bases; junction bases not matched to a gene: 9. The germline gives CDR1 LNHDA, CDR2 SQIVND (reference sequence). The CDR3 loop is CASSHETGIHGYTF. The DNA for the CDR3 is TGTGCCAGTAGTCATGAGACAGGGATACATGGCTACACCTTC.

CDR3 sequence reads: CASSIALRGRTGANVLTF. CDR3 DNA sequence: TGTGCCAGTAGTATAGCGCTGAGGGGGCGAACTGGGGCCAACGTCCTGACTTTC. V gene TRBV19 combines with J gene TRBJ2-6, with 7 bases lining up with TRBD1. This CDR3 has 18 residues. Losses at the gene ends were 1 base for V and 2 bases for J; bases not matched to a gene: 8. Germline CDR1 is LNHDA and CDR2 is SQIVND (reference sequence).

The sample holds many counts of this clone. The chain joins TRBV11-2 to TRBJ1-2; D may be TRBD1 (6 bases). Per germline, CDR1 SGHAT and CDR2 FQNNGV. The CDR3 runs to 14 residues. Trimming left V 5 bases short and J 4 bases short, with 14 bases between. The CDR3 DNA reads as TGTGCCAGCAGCCCGCTATTAGGGGGCTATGGCTACACCTTC. Protein product: CASSPLLGGYGYTF.

This chain uses TRBV4-2 with TRBJ2-3; 10 positions match TRBD2. Germline V gives CDR1 LGHNA, CDR2 YNFKEQ. The CDR3 runs to 18 residues. V shed 0 bases, J shed 6 bases, and the junction held 12 bases outside the gene matches. CDR3 sequence: CASSQDTAGGPAWDTQYF. CDR3 nucleotide sequence: TGTGCCAGCAGCCAAGATACAGCGGGGGGGCCAGCGTGGGATACGCAGTATTTT.

This chain uses TRBV7-9 with TRBJ1-5, with no clear D. Germline V gene lookup returns CDR1 SEHNR and CDR2 FQNEAQ (reference sequence). The CDR3 totals 14 residues. Between the trimmed V and J ends, which lost 5 bases and 7 bases, there was a span of 15 bases. CDR3 DNA sequence: TGTGCCAGCAGCCAAGGGAGGGAACGACAGCCCCAGCATTTT. The encoded protein is CASSQGRERQPQHF.

In DNA form, the CDR3 reads TGTGCCAGCAGCCTTAGGGGACAGGGGAGGACCGGGGAGCTGTTTTTT. This codes for CASSLRGQGRTGELFF. The chain links TRBV6-2 or TRBV6-3 to TRBJ2-2, with 10 bases identical to TRBD1. Germline V gives CDR1 MNHEY, CDR2 SVGEGT. This CDR3 has 16 residues. The junction had 9 bases not matched to a gene; V was cut back by 6 bases and J by 5 bases.

V gene TRBV3-1 (or the pseudogene TRBV3-2) combines with J gene TRBJ1-2; no firm D call. The CDR3 has 14 residues. Germline loops: CDR1 LGHDT, CDR2 YNNKEL (reference sequence). V dropped 1 base and J dropped 8 bases, with 14 bases sitting between them. CDR3 coding DNA: TGTGCCAGCAGCCAAGGGCCAGGTAGGAGGGGCTACACCTTC. This codes for CASSQGPGRRGYTF.

The gene calls are TRBV5-1 and TRBJ1-6; 8 bases are a match to TRBD1. The CDR3 is made up of 16 amino acids. Germline-derived CDR1 and CDR2 are SGHRS and YFSETQ. J lost 7 bases, V lost 4 bases, and 10 bases had no gene match. CDR3 DNA sequence: TGCGCCAGCAGCCCCGGACAGGGATCCTCAAATTCACCCCTCCACTTT. Its translation is CASSPGQGSSNSPLHF.

The chain links TRBV25-1 to TRBJ1-4; TRBD1 aligns across 8 bases. Germline CDR1 and CDR2: MGHDK and SYGVNS. The CDR3 covers 14 residues. The ends lost 6 bases at V and 8 bases at J; junction bases unmatched: 8. CDR3 sequence (DNA): TGTGCCAGCAGGACCGACAGGGGTGGGGAAAAACTGTTTTTT. It is translated as CASRTDRGGEKLFF.

V usage is TRBV9 and J usage is TRBJ1-1; D is uncertain. V was pared by 6 bases and J by 2 bases, with 8 bases between. Germline lookup yields CDR1 SGDLS and CDR2 YYNGEE. The CDR3 is 12 residues long. The CDR3 region has the DNA TGTGCCAGCACGAGGTCAAACACTGAAGCTTTCTTT. Protein sequence: CASTRSNTEAFF.

Only one count was recorded for this clone. The chain has TRBV5-4 and TRBJ1-2, with D uncertain. Germline-derived CDR1 and CDR2 are SGHNT and YYREEE (reference sequence). The CDR3 extends over 15 amino acids. The V and J ends lost 4 bases and 0 bases respectively, with 13 bases between them. The CDR3 here is CASSPGLISNYGYTF. The CDR3 nucleotides are TGTGCCAGCAGCCCAGGACTCATTTCTAACTATGGCTACACCTTC.

The CDR3 DNA reads as TGTGCCAGCAGCACCCCGGGGCGGGGGGTAAACAATGAGCAGTTCTTC. This gives the protein CASSTPGRGVNNEQFF. The chain combines TRBV9 with TRBJ2-1; 8 nucleotides match TRBD2. Germline V gene lookup returns CDR1 SGDLS and CDR2 YYNGEE. The CDR3 runs 16 residues. Germline trimming cut 4 bases from V and 5 bases from J; bases unmatched to any gene: 11.

The V gene is TRBV11-1, the J gene TRBJ2-5; possibly TRBD2 for D (6 bases). With 2 bases removed from V and 4 bases from J, the gap between germline ends came to 11 bases. The CDR3 has 14 residues. Germline V lookup: CDR1 SGHAT, CDR2 FQDESV (reference sequence). The CDR3 protein is CASSLSRGSETQYF. Written as DNA, the CDR3 is TGTGCCAGCAGCTTATCCCGGGGGTCAGAGACCCAGTACTTC.

V and J are TRBV2 and TRBJ1-2; 11 positions agree with TRBD1. Losses at the gene ends were 7 bases for V and 6 bases for J; bases not matched to a gene: 7. CDR1 SNHLY and CDR2 FYNNEI come from the germline V gene. CDR3 length: 14 residues. The CDR3 here is CASNFEDRGHGYTF. DNA for the CDR3: TGTGCCAGCAACTTTGAGGACAGGGGGCATGGCTACACCTTC.

The CDR3 DNA follows: TGCGCCAGCAGCTACCACAGGGAACAATCCGGCTACACCTTC. The encoded protein is CASSYHREQSGYTF. The chain has TRBV5-1 and TRBJ1-2; weak D call: TRBD1 (6 bases). V was trimmed by 3 bases and J by 8 bases, leaving 17 bases between them. CDR3 length: 14 residues. From germline, CDR1 is SGHRS and CDR2 YFSETQ.

This rearrangement joins TRBV5-1 to TRBJ2-7, with 8 bases fitting TRBD1. The junction had 7 bases not matched to a gene; V was cut back by 2 bases and J by 0 bases. This CDR3 comprises 16 residues. Germline V gives CDR1 SGHRS, CDR2 YFSETQ. The CDR3 coding sequence is TGCGCCAGCAGCTTAACCGGACAGGGACCCTCCTACGAGCAGTACTTC. It translates to CASSLTGQGPSYEQYF.

This clone was recorded only once. This sequence joins TRBV2 and TRBJ1-3; the match to TRBD1 covers 9 bases. Germline CDR1 and CDR2: SNHLY and FYNNEI. CDR3 size: 14 residues. Trimming took 6 bases from V and 4 from J; bases not matched to a gene: 4. CDR3 protein: CASSRTGAGNTIYF. The CDR3 coding sequence is TGTGCCAGCAGCAGGACAGGGGCAGGAAACACCATATATTTT.

V is TRBV7-9 and J is TRBJ1-2, with D perhaps TRBD1 (6 bases). This CDR3 is built from 18 residues. V was clipped by 6 bases and J by 5 bases, with 28 bases between them. CDR1 is SEHNR, CDR2 FQNEAQ, per germline (reference sequence). Written as DNA, the CDR3 is TGTGCCAGCAGTGACCCCCGGGACGTTCCTCCAAGGGGGTATGGCTACACCTTC. Its translation: CASSDPRDVPPRGYGYTF. Full variable domain (outside the CDR3, taken from reference TRBV7-9 and TRBJ1-2): DTGVSQNPRHKITKRGQNVTFRCDPISEHNRLYWYRQTLGQGPEFLTYFQNEAQLEKSRLLSDRFSAERPKGSFSTLEIQRTEQGDSAMYLCASSDPRDVPPRGYGYTFGSGTRLTVV.